The T cell receptor beta chain described here comes from a study of T cell repertoires in ileal Crohn's disease. Germline loops: CDR1 MNHEY, CDR2 SMNVEV (reference sequence). The V segment lost 0 bases and the J segment 4 bases; nucleotides outside the gene matches: 5. The CDR3 totals 16 residues. Profiling relied on immunoSEQ multiplex PCR, and the TCRdb table lists in-frame clones only, not all of them. This sample has about 17,000 clones, with roughly 70% found just once. The material sequenced was ileal tissue. The chain is built from TRBV27 and TRBJ1-2, with 10 bases fitting TRBD1. The TCR originated in an adult with Crohn's disease. CDR3 sequence (DNA): TGTGCCAGCAGTTTATCGTCGGGACAGGGGTCCTATGGCTACACCTTC. It translates to CASSLSSGQGSYGYTF.